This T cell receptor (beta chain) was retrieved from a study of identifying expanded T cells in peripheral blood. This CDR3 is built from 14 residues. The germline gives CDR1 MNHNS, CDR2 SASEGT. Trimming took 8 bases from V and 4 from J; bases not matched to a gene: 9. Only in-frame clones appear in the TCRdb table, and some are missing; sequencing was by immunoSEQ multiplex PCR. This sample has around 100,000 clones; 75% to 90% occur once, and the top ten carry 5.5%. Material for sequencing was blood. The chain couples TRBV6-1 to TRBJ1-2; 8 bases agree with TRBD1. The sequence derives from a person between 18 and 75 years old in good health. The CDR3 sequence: CASVTGGGLYGYTF. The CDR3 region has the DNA TGTGCCAGCGTAACAGGGGGGGGACTCTATGGCTACACCTTC.